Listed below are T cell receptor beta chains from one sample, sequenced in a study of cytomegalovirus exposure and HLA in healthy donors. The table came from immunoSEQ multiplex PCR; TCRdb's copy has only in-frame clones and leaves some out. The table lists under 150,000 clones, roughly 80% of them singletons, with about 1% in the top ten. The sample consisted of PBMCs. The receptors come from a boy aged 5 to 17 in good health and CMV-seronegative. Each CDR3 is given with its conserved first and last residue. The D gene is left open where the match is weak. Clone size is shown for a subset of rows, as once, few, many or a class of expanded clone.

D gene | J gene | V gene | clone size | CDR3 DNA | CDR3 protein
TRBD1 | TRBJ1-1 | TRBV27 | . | TGTGCCAGCAGTTTAACGGGACAGGGGTTGGGGACTGAAGCTTTCTTT | CASSLTGQGLGTEAFF
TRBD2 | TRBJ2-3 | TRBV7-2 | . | TGTGCCAGCAGCGCGGGACTAGCGTTCAGAGATACGCAGTATTTT | CASSAGLAFRDTQYF
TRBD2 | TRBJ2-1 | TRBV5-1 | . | TGCGCCAGCAGCCTGTCCTTGGGGGGGACCTACAATGAGCAGTTCTTC | CASSLSLGGTYNEQFF
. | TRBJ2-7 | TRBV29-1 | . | TGCAGCGTTGTAGACAGAAATCGATCCTACGAGCAGTACTTC | CSVVDRNRSYEQYF
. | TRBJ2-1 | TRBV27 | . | TGTGCCAGCAGTTTATCCTCCCCGAGCTCCTACAATGAGCAGTTCTTC | CASSLSSPSSYNEQFF
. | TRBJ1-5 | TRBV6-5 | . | TGTGCCAGCAGTCTTTCCTCCGGGAGAAATCAGCCCCAGCATTTT | CASSLSSGRNQPQHF
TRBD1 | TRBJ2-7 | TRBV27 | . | TGTGCCAGCAGTTTCGGGACAGACTACGAGCAGTACTTC | CASSFGTDYEQYF
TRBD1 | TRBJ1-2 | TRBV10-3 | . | TGTGCCATCAGTGAGAGGGGACAGGGAGACAATGGCTACACCTTC | CAISERGQGDNGYTF
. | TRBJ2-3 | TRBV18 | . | TGTGCCAGCTCCCTGGGGAGTCCCACAGATACACAGTATTTT | CASSLGSPTDTQYF
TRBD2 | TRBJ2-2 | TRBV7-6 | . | TGTGCCAGCTCCCCGGGTAGGCTAGCGGGAGTCTTTGGGGCCGGGGAGCTGTTTTTT | CASSPGRLAGVFGAGELFF
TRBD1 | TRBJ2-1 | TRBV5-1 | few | TGCGCCAGCAGCTGGACAGGTACCACTAATGAGCAGTTCTTC | CASSWTGTTNEQFF
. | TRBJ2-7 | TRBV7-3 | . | TGTGCCAGCAGCTTGTTCGGGGGACCCTCCTACGAGCAGTACTTC | CASSLFGGPSYEQYF
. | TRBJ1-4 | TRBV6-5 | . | TGTGCCAGCACAAACGGGGAAAAACTGTTTTTT | CASTNGEKLFF
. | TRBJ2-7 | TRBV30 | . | TGTGCCTGGAGTGAAGGCAGGGGATACGAGCAGTACTTC | CAWSEGRGYEQYF
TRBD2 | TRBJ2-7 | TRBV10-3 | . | TGTGCCATCAGTGAAAGTGCGCTAGCGGATATAGGCGAGCAGTACTTC | CAISESALADIGEQYF
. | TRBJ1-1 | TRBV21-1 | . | TGTGCCAGCAGCAAAGGGGGGGACAGGATTAGGACTGAAGCTTTCTTT | CASSKGGDRIRTEAFF
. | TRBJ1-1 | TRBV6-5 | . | TGTGCCAGCAGCGGGGCTTTACAGGGTGGCACTGAAGCTTTCTTT | CASSGALQGGTEAFF
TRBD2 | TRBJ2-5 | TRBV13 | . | TGTGCCAGCAGCTCATCACTAGCGGCCCAAGAGACCCAGTACTTC | CASSSSLAAQETQYF
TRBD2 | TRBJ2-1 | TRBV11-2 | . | TGTGCCAGCAGCTTTCAACTAGCGGAGGCGGGTGAGCAGTTCTTC | CASSFQLAEAGEQFF
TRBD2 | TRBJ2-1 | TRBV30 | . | TGTGCCTGGAGTGTATCTAGCGGGAGCTGTGAGCAGTTCTTC | CAWSVSSGSCEQFF
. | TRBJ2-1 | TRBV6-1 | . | TGTGCCAGCAGTGAGGGGAGCTCCTACAATGAGCAGTTCTTC | CASSEGSSYNEQFF
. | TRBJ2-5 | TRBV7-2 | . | TGTGCCAGCAGCTTAGTTCGGTCTAGCGCAGAGACCCAGTACTTC | CASSLVRSSAETQYF
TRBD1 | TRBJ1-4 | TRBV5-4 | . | TGTGCCAGCAGCGGGGGGACAGCCTCAACTAATGAAAAACTGTTTTTT | CASSGGTASTNEKLFF
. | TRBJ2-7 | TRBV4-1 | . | TGCGCCAGCAGCCAAGATATGGCAGTCTACGAGCAGTACTTC | CASSQDMAVYEQYF
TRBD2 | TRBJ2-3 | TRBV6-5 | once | TGTGCCATCTCGGGACTAGCGACGGATACGCAGTATTTT | CAISGLATDTQYF
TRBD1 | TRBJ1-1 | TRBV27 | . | TGTGCCAGCAGCACTCAGGGGGCTGAAGCTTTCTTT | CASSTQGAEAFF
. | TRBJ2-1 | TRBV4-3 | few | TGCGCCAGCAGCCAAGCATTCCGGGACAATGAGCAGTTCTTC | CASSQAFRDNEQFF
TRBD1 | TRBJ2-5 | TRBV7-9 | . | TGTGCCAGCAGCTTCTACCAGAGGGGGCTGGGGGAGACCCAGTACTTC | CASSFYQRGLGETQYF
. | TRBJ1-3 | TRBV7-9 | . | TGTGCCAGCAGCTCCCAGGGTTACGGAAACACCATATATTTT | CASSSQGYGNTIYF
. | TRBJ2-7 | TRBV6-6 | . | TGTGCCAGCAGTCCCGGGACTCCCGCACCGTACTTC | CASSPGTPAPYF
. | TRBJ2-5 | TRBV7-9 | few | TGTGCCAGCAGCTCCCACAGGGAAATTACGGGACAAGAGACCCAGTACTTC | CASSSHREITGQETQYF